Here is one T cell receptor (beta chain) with its context. The data were obtained in a study of blood T cell repertoires in COVID-19. This CDR3 contains 12 residues. V lost 2 bases and J 7 bases, leaving 8 bases between the germline ends. Germline V gene sequence: CDR1 SGHAT, CDR2 FQDESV (reference sequence). Original processing methods: Estimation of nucleated cell counts relied on the amplification of reference gene primers. Profiled with immunoSEQ multiplex PCR; TCRdb holds only in-frame clones, not every one. V, J and clone size derive from that table, while D and trimming were established from the DNA sequence. The sample contains 200,000 to 250,000 clones, around 86% of which appear only once.

This TCR came from a man aged 25 to 40 who had recovered from COVID-19. J is TRBJ1-2 and V is TRBV11-1, with D possibly matching TRBD1 (5 bases). The sequenced sample was peripheral blood. CDR3 in DNA: TGTGCCAGCAGCTTATCAGGGTTTGGCTACACCTTC. Its protein product is CASSLSGFGYTF.